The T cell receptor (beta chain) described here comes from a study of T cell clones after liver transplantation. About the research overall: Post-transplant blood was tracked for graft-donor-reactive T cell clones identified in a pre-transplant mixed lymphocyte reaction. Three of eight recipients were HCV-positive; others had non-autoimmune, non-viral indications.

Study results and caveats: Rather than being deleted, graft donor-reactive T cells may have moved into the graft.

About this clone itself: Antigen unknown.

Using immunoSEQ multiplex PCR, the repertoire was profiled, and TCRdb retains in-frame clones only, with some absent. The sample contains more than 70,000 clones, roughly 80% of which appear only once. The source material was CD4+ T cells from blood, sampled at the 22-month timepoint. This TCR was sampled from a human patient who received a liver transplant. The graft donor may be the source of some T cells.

CDR3: CASSLLGSGNTEAFF. The CDR3 region has the DNA TGTGCCAGCAGTTTACTCGGCAGCGGGAACACTGAAGCTTTCTTT. The genes are TRBV28 and TRBJ1-1; D ambiguous. Between the trimmed V and J ends, which lost 2 bases and 1 base, there was a span of 11 bases. Germline loops: CDR1 MDHEN, CDR2 SYDVKM. The CDR3 has 15 amino acids.